This T cell receptor (beta chain) comes out of a study of blood T cell repertoires in COVID-19. Turning to the study itself: Specimens from acute and convalescent COVID-19 originated in the United States, Italy and Spain. The analysed material was cDNA or gDNA that came from T cells, B-cell-depleted T cells, or PBMCs.

As handled by the study authors: Researchers report that nucleated cell counts were estimated from reference gene primer amplification. Assay: immunoSEQ multiplex PCR; the TCRdb copy retains only in-frame clones and omits some. That table gives V, J and clone size, and the DNA gave D and trimming. Of about 280,000 clones in the sample, 83% were seen once. Trimming removed 3 bases from V and 2 bases from J; junction bases left unmatched: 2. Germline V gene data show CDR1 as GTSNPN and CDR2 as SVGIG (reference sequence). This CDR3 is built from 13 residues. The TCR originated in a woman aged 45-65 years who had recovered from COVID-19. Sequencing was carried out using peripheral blood. The chain links TRBV30 to TRBJ1-2, with 8 bases fitting TRBD1. CDR3 in amino acids: CAWSQGANYGYTF. The CDR3 DNA reads as TGTGCCTGGAGCCAGGGGGCGAACTATGGCTACACCTTC.